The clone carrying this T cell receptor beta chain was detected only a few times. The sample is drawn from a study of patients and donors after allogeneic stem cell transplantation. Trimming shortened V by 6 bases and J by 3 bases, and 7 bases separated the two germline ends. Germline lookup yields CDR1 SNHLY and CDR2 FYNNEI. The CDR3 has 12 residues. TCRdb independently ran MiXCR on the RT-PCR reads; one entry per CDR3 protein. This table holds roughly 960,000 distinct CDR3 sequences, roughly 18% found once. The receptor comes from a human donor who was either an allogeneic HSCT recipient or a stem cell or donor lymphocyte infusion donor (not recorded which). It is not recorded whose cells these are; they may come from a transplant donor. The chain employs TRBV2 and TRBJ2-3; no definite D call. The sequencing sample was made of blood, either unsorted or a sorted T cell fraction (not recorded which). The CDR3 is CASRYITDTQYF. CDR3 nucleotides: TGTGCCAGCAGGTATATTACAGATACGCAGTATTTT.